Below, 15 T cell receptor beta chains from the same sample are listed, as sequenced in a study of shared clonotypes between healthy human individuals. Naive-designated CD8 cells lacked CD45RO, were positively enriched for CCR7, and omitted terminally differentiated effector memory CD45RA+ cells. The protocol was immunoSEQ multiplex PCR, while the TCRdb copy is restricted to in-frame clones and leaves out a portion. The sample contains around 1,900,000 clones, roughly 95% of which appear only once. Material for sequencing was naive CD8+ T cells from PBMCs. The receptors were gathered from a man aged 18 to 30 in good health. Some clones in this sample may be carry-over from other donors' samples.

The V call is TRBV27, the J call TRBJ2-1; weak D call: TRBD1 (6 bases). Germline assignment: CDR1 MNHEY and CDR2 SMNVEV (reference sequence). Trimming stripped 5 bases from V and 3 bases from J, with 11 bases between. CDR3 length: 14 amino acids. CDR3: CASSSPGHYNEQFF. The CDR3 DNA reads as TGTGCCAGCAGTAGCCCGGGACACTACAATGAGCAGTTCTTC.

This clone was observed a single time. The chain couples TRBV28 to TRBJ2-2; D unresolved. This CDR3 region has 15 residues. Germline values: CDR1 MDHEN, CDR2 SYDVKM. Trimming removed 5 bases at V and 2 bases at J, with 12 bases between. CDR3 amino acids: CASSLLVYNTGELFF. The CDR3 coding sequence is TGTGCCAGCAGTCTTCTAGTTTATAACACCGGGGAGCTGTTTTTT.

This sequence joins TRBV10-1 and TRBJ2-2; 8 nucleotides line up with TRBD1. Unmatched junction bases numbered 7, after V lost 5 bases and J lost 2 bases. The CDR3 consists of 16 residues. Germline V gives CDR1 WNHNN, CDR2 SYGVQD (reference sequence). CDR3 sequence (DNA): TGCGCCAGCAGTCCCGCCAGGGGGCTTAACACCGGGGAGCTGTTTTTT. This sequence encodes CASSPARGLNTGELFF.

This clone was detected a few times. V and J are TRBV11-3 and TRBJ1-1, with D hard to call. CDR1 is SGHNT and CDR2 is YENEEA in the germline V gene. The CDR3 is made up of 15 amino acids. Deletions cut 5 bases from V and 1 base from J, with 14 bases between. The DNA for the CDR3 is TGTGCCAGCAGCCTCCGGGGAGGGAGGAACACTGAAGCTTTCTTT. Amino acid sequence: CASSLRGGRNTEAFF.

Note on this clone: At the DNA level, this CDR3 is encoded by other sequences in the same sample as well. The chain links TRBV7-2 to TRBJ1-1; D not resolved. Germline CDR1 reads SGHTA; CDR2 reads FQGNSA. The CDR3 loop spans 14 amino acids. With 0 bases removed from V and 1 base from J, the gap between germline ends came to 6 bases. The CDR3 DNA reads TGTGCCAGCAGCTTAGCACGGGGGAACACTGAAGCTTTCTTT. This codes for CASSLARGNTEAFF.

V and J are TRBV9 and TRBJ2-7; D is perhaps TRBD1 (6 bases). This CDR3 comprises 15 residues. V was shortened by 0 bases and J by 4 bases, with 14 bases between the two germline ends. Germline V gives CDR1 SGDLS, CDR2 YYNGEE. The CDR3 DNA is TGTGCCAGCAGCGTAGATCTGGGGGACATATACGAGCAGTACTTC. Translation gives CASSVDLGDIYEQYF.

The genes are TRBV7-3 and TRBJ2-3; D not certain. Germline CDR1 SGHTA, CDR2 FQGTGA. The length of the CDR3 is 13 residues. V lost 0 bases, J lost 2 bases, and 3 bases lay in between. The CDR3 spells CASSLTHTDTQYF. CDR3 nucleotide sequence: TGTGCCAGCAGCTTAACCCACACAGATACGCAGTATTTT.

The chain has TRBV28 and TRBJ1-2; no clear D gene. This CDR3 is 15 amino acids long. Germline V gene sequence: CDR1 MDHEN, CDR2 SYDVKM. V was trimmed by 3 bases and J by 4 bases, leaving 15 bases between them. The CDR3 DNA follows: TGTGCCAGCAGTTTTTACTCACTCACTAGCTATGGCTACACCTTC. It translates to CASSFYSLTSYGYTF.

The J gene is TRBJ2-7, the V gene TRBV10-3, with TRBD2 matching over 12 bases. Trimming removed 0 bases from V and 4 bases from J; junction bases left unmatched: 4. The length of the CDR3 is 16 residues. Germline V gives CDR1 ENHRY, CDR2 SYGVKD. The CDR3 is CAISESTSGSLYEQYF. The CDR3 bases are TGTGCCATCAGTGAGTCGACTAGCGGGAGTCTGTACGAGCAGTACTTC.

This chain joins TRBV7-8 and TRBJ2-1, with TRBD2 matching over 7 bases. The junction had 3 bases not matched to a gene; V was cut back by 2 bases and J by 2 bases. Germline CDR1 and CDR2: SGHVS and FQNEAQ. The CDR3 extends over 15 amino acids. The CDR3 DNA reads as TGTGCCAGCAGCTTATGGGCGGGAGCCTACAATGAGCAGTTCTTC. Encoded protein: CASSLWAGAYNEQFF.

The genes are TRBV9 and TRBJ2-2, with D unclear. Trimming removed 7 bases at V and 4 bases at J, with 8 bases between. CDR3 length: 12 residues. Germline CDR1 is SGDLS and CDR2 is YYNGEE. Here the CDR3 DNA reads TGTGCCAGCGGGGTGGGCACCGGGGAGCTGTTTTTT. Its protein product is CASGVGTGELFF. The complete variable domain, with remaining parts taken from reference TRBV9 and TRBJ2-2, reads DSGVTQTPKHLITATGQRVTLRCSPRSGDLSVYWYQQSLDQGLQFLIQYYNGEERAKGNILERFSAQQFPDLHSELNLSSLELGDSALYFCASGVGTGELFFGEGSRLTVL.

The V call is TRBV9, the J call TRBJ2-1; a weak D match, TRBD2 (5 bases). Trimming cost V 0 bases and J 6 bases, with 10 bases left between them. The CDR3 spans 14 residues. Germline V gives CDR1 SGDLS, CDR2 YYNGEE. CDR3 DNA sequence: TGTGCCAGCAGCGTAGATCCTAGCATCAATGAGCAGTTCTTC. Residues: CASSVDPSINEQFF.

The chain uses TRBV5-4 and TRBJ2-2; no clear D gene. The CDR3 runs to 14 residues. V was trimmed by 2 bases and J by 4 bases, leaving 9 bases between them. Germline assignment: CDR1 SGHNT and CDR2 YYREEE (reference sequence). The DNA for the CDR3 is TGTGCCAGCAGCTTCGCCTGGGGCACCGGGGAGCTGTTTTTT. It yields the protein CASSFAWGTGELFF. The full variable domain, rest sourced from reference TRBV5-4 and TRBJ2-2, is ETGVTQSPTHLIKTRGQQVTLRCSSQSGHNTVSWYQQALGQGPQFIFQYYREEENGRGNFPPRFSGLQFPNYSSELNVNALELDDSALYLCASSFAWGTGELFFGEGSRLTVL.

The rearrangement links TRBV27 to TRBJ2-1; D might be TRBD1 (5 bases). CDR3 length equals 15 residues. V lost 3 bases, J lost 6 bases, and 15 bases lay in between. In germline, CDR1 is MNHEY, CDR2 SMNVEV (reference sequence). The CDR3 is CASSFGALDPNEQFF. CDR3 coding DNA: TGTGCCAGCAGTTTTGGGGCGCTAGACCCCAATGAGCAGTTCTTC.

In this sample, this clone turned up once. The rearrangement joins TRBV6-5 to TRBJ2-1; D is possibly TRBD2 (5 bases). The V gene lost 0 bases and the J gene lost 7 bases, with 16 bases spanning the gap. Per the germline V gene, CDR1 is MNHEY and CDR2 is SVGAGI. This CDR3 has 16 amino acids. This chain's CDR3 is CASSYSIGEWSNEQFF. In DNA, the CDR3 is TGTGCCAGCAGTTACTCAATCGGGGAGTGGTCGAATGAGCAGTTCTTC.